These 2 T cell receptor beta chains came from one sample sequenced in a study of T cells after posttransplantation cyclophosphamide. Assay: immunoSEQ multiplex PCR; the TCRdb copy retains only in-frame clones and omits some. The data hold around 30,000 clones, with approximately 90% observed a single time. Sequencing used PBMCs. The receptors here all came from a woman in her thirties or forties with a blood cancer, CMV-positive, and with a related stem cell donor.

The chain is built from TRBV6-1 and TRBJ1-6, with D tentatively TRBD1 (5 bases). Germline V gene data show CDR1 as MNHNS and CDR2 as SASEGT. The CDR3 has 17 amino acids. Trimming cost V 4 bases and J 7 bases, with 20 bases left between them. The CDR3 region is CASSANLGGRRNSPLHF. DNA for the CDR3: TGTGCCAGCAGTGCCAATTTGGGGGGAAGGAGAAATTCACCCCTCCACTTT.

This chain connects TRBV4-2 to TRBJ2-3; 10 nucleotides match TRBD1. V was pared by 5 bases and J by 2 bases, with 7 bases of the junction left unmatched. Germline lookup yields CDR1 LGHNA and CDR2 YNFKEQ. The CDR3 is made up of 16 amino acids. The DNA of the CDR3 is TGTGCCAGCAGCTCCACCGGGACAGGGGTCACAGATACGCAGTATTTT. Protein sequence: CASSSTGTGVTDTQYF.